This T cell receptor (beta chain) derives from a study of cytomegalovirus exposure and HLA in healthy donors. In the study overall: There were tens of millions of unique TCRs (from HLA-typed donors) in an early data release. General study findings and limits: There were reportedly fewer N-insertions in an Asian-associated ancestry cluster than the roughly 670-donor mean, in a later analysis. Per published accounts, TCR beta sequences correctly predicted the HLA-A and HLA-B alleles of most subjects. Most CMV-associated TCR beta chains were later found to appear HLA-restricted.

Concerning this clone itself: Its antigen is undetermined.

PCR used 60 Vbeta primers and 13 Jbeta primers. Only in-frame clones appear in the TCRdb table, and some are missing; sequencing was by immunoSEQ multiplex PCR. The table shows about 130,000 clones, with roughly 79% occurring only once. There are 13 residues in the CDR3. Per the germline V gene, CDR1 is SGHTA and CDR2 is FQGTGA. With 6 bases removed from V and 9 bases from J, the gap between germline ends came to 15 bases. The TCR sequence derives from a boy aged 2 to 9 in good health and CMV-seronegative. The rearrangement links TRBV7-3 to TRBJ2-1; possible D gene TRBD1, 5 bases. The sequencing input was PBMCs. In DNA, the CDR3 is TGTGCCAGCAGTCCTTCAGGGTTGGGTGAGCAGTTCTTC. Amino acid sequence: CASSPSGLGEQFF.